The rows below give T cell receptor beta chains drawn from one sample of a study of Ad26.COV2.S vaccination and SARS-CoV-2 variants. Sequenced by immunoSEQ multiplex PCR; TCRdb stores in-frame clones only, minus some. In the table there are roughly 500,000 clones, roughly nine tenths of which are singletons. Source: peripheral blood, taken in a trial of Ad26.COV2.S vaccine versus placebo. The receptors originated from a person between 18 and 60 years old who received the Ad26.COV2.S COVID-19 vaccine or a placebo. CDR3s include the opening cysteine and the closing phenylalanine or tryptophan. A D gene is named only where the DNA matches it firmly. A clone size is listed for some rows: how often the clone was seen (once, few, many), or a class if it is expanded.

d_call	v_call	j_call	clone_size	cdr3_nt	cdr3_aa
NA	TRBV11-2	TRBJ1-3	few	TGTGCCAGCAGCTTAGAACCTGGAAACACCATATATTTT	CASSLEPGNTIYF
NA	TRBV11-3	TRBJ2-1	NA	TGTGCCAGCAGCTTAGTTGCGGACACCAACAATGAGCAGTTCTTC	CASSLVADTNNEQFF
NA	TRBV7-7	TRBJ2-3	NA	TGTGCTAGCAGCACCGGGGGTGGGAATACGCAGTATTTT	CASSTGGGNTQYF
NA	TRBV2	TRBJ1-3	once	TGTGCCAGCAGTGAAGTGGGCAGCTCTGGAAACACCATATATTTT	CASSEVGSSGNTIYF
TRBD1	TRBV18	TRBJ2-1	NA	TGTGCCAGCTCACTTACAGGGGGCTCCTACAATGAGCAGTTCTTC	CASSLTGGSYNEQFF
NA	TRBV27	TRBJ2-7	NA	TGTGCCAGCAGCCCCGGCGGCGAGCAGTACTTC	CASSPGGEQYF
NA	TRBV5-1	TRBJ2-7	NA	TGCGCCAGCAGCTTGGCCCCTTACGAGCAGTACTTC	CASSLAPYEQYF
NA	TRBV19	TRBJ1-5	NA	TGTGCCAGTAACGGAAGGACAGTTCCAGCCCAGCATTTT	CASNGRTVPAQHF
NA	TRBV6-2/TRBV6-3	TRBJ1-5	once	TGTGCCAGCAGCCCTCCGCCGGCAGGGCTGAATCAGCCCCAGCATTTT	CASSPPPAGLNQPQHF
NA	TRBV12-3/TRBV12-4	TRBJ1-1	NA	TGTGCCAGCACCCGATGGAACACTGAAGCTTTCTTT	CASTRWNTEAFF
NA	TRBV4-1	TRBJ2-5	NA	TGCGCCAGCAGCCAAGATCGGGAAGAGACCCAGTACTTC	CASSQDREETQYF
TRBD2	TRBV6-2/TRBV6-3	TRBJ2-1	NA	TGTGCCAGCAGTCCCTTAGCGGGGGGGTCGATCTTC	CASSPLAGGSIF
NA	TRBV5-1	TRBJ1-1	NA	TGCGCCAGCAGCTTGTCGAGTCAGAACACTGAAGCTTTCTTT	CASSLSSQNTEAFF
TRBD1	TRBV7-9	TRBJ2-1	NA	TGTGCCAGCAGCACGCACAGGGGAGACAATGAGCAGTTCTTC	CASSTHRGDNEQFF
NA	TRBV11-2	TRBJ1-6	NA	TGTGCCAGCAGCTTAGACTCGGAGTCACCCCTCCACTTT	CASSLDSESPLHF
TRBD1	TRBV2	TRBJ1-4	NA	TGTGCCAGCTGCCGGGACAGGGCAAATGAAAAACTGTTTTTT	CASCRDRANEKLFF
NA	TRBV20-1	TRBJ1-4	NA	TGCAGTGCTAGTGGAGGACGTGAAAAACTGTTTTTT	CSASGGREKLFF
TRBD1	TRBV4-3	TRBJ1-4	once	TGCGCCAGCAGGAGTACAGGGGGTTCGAAAAAAGAACTGTTTTTT	CASRSTGGSKKELFF
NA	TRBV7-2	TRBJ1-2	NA	TGTGCCAGCAGCTTGTACAGTTGGAGGGATGGCTACACCTTC	CASSLYSWRDGYTF
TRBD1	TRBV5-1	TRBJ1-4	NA	TGCGCCAGCAGCCATGGCAGGGGGCTAGGTATTGGTGAAAAACTGTTTTTT	CASSHGRGLGIGEKLFF
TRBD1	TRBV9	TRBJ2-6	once	TGTGCCAGCAGCGTAGGAGGTAGGGGGCTTTCTGGGGCCAACGTCCTGACTTTC	CASSVGGRGLSGANVLTF
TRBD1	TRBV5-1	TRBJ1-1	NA	TGCGCCAGCAGCTTTGACCGGGACAGGGGGAACACTGAAGCTTTCTTT	CASSFDRDRGNTEAFF
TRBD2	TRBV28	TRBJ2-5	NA	TGTGCCAGCAGTTGGGGAGGGGACGGGCAAGGGGAGACCCAGTACTTC	CASSWGGDGQGETQYF
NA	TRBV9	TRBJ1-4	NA	TGTGCCAGCAGCTCGGACAGTAGGTACGAAAAACTGTTTTTT	CASSSDSRYEKLFF
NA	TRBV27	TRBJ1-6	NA	TGTGCCAGCAGTTTCTCAGTAGGGAATTCACCCCTCCACTTT	CASSFSVGNSPLHF
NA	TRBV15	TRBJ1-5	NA	TGTGCCACCAGCAGAGGGACAGTAGTTCAGCCCCAGCATTTT	CATSRGTVVQPQHF
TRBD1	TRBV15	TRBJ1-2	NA	TGTGCCACCAGCCCGCGCAGGGGGCTTTTTGGCTACACCTTC	CATSPRRGLFGYTF